This T cell receptor (beta chain) derives from a study of blood T cell repertoires in COVID-19. Study context: Both acute and convalescent COVID-19 samples were obtained from the United States, Italy and Spain. Sources were T cells, B-cell-depleted T cells, or PBMCs; the material itself was cDNA or gDNA.

Original processing methods: It was from reference gene primer amplification that nucleated cell counts were estimated. The protocol was immunoSEQ multiplex PCR, while the TCRdb copy is restricted to in-frame clones and leaves out a portion. The V and J calls and clone size come from that table; D and trimming were worked out from the DNA. Seen here are hundreds of thousands of clones, 83% observed once, and the top ten hold about 4.8%. The CDR3 runs to 13 residues. V lost 3 bases and J 3 bases, leaving 8 bases between the germline ends. This TCR was sampled from a woman in her forties or fifties who had been exposed to COVID-19. The chain has TRBV12-3 or TRBV12-4 and TRBJ1-2; perhaps TRBD1 as D (6 bases). The sequenced sample consisted of PBMCs or T cells enriched from blood (not recorded which). CDR3 region: CASSFRGYYGYTF. The CDR3 bases are TGTGCCAGCAGTTTCAGGGGCTACTATGGCTACACCTTC.